The present T cell receptor beta chain was sequenced within a study of radiotherapy plus CTLA-4 blockade in lung cancer. On the study more broadly: An objective response was seen in roughly 20% of patients, and disease control in roughly 28%. Whole-study findings and limits: Radiotherapy was combined with ipilimumab, and tumor-derived TCR clones then expanded in blood. Interferon-beta, together with early blood T cell clone dynamics, reportedly best predicted response.

The CDR3 is 14 residues long. Germline CDR1 and CDR2: SNHLY and FYNNEI. V lost 5 bases and J lost 4; bases outside the gene matches: 7. The sample holds one count of this clone. Its cognate antigen is unknown. The data were produced by immunoSEQ multiplex PCR, yet TCRdb's version contains in-frame clones alone and is incomplete. In the table there are 80,000 to 95,000 clones, approximately 80% of which are singletons. The clonotype originates from a human donor with non-small cell lung cancer that progressed on radiotherapy plus ipilimumab. The material was peripheral blood, obtained from a patient treated with radiotherapy plus ipilimumab. The chain is built from TRBV2 and TRBJ1-1, with 7 nucleotides matching TRBD1. For the CDR3, the DNA is TGTGCCAGCAGTATTGACAGGGCCGGCACTGAAGCTTTCTTT. Protein product: CASSIDRAGTEAFF.